This record looks at one TCR beta chain sequence and its context. The sample originates from a study of shared clonotypes between healthy human individuals. Method: immunoSEQ multiplex PCR; TCRdb's copy keeps in-frame clones and lacks some. The sample has about 2.3 million clones, more than 80% seen once; the top ten hold 0.35% to 0.5%. Trimming pared 4 bases from V and 0 bases from J, leaving 11 bases between. Germline CDR1 reads SQVTM; CDR2 reads ANQGSEA. The CDR3 runs 14 residues. The donors were adults (healthy and HIV-negative) with no recent acute infections or vaccinations. The sample consisted of naive CD4+ T cells from PBMCs. Subset in this sample: CD45RA+ positively selected. The source of this sequence is a young man in good health. Some clones in this sample may be carry-over from other donors' samples. J is TRBJ2-3 and V is TRBV29-1; TRBD2 might be the D (5 bases). DNA for the CDR3: TGCAGCGTTGCTAGCCAGCGGAGCACAGATACGCAGTATTTT. It yields the protein CSVASQRSTDTQYF.